This TCR beta chain was identified during a study of T cells in localized non-small cell lung cancer. Regarding the study as a whole: Adjacent uninvolved lung tissue had the highest T cell clonality, exceeding tumor. Sequencing was restricted to one tumor region; therefore, heterogeneity remains possible. In the blood, greater T cell density corresponded to longer overall survival. Among the top 100 tumor clones, a median about 52 appeared in adjacent lung.

TCRdb's table, derived via immunoSEQ multiplex PCR, lists solely in-frame clones and lacks some. This sample has hundreds of clones, with nearly 20% found just once. Turning to this clone: Its antigen is currently unknown.

V lost 5 bases, J lost 11 bases, and 11 bases stayed unmatched. The CDR3 is made up of 13 amino acids. Germline-derived CDR1 and CDR2 are MDHEN and SYDVKM. This TCR was recovered from an older male donor with stage I lung adenocarcinoma. This specimen was lung tumor tissue, taken before any cancer treatment. The genes are TRBV28 and TRBJ1-1; TRBD1 matches 7 bases. CDR3: CASSTPTGTQAFF. CDR3 sequence (DNA): TGTGCCAGCAGTACACCGACAGGGACTCAGGCTTTCTTT.